A single sample is the source of the 22 T cell receptor beta chains below, sequenced in a study of shared clonotypes between healthy human individuals (dated by TCRdb to the early 2020s). Receptors were amplified or captured by the immunoSEQ multiplex PCR assay. TCRdb took this table from immuneACCESS and kept in-frame rearrangements with V and J called. Such tables lack part of the clones; where checked against another copy, unresolved V genes explain under half of the gap, and the rest is unexplained. This sample lists 2,100,000 or so clones; nearly 97% were detected once. The ten largest clones add up to less than 0.15% of the sample. Sequencing was done on a sample of naive CD4+ T cells sorted from blood. The label giving this sample's cell subset or site can be read as: CD45RA+ positively selected. The receptor source for this set is a man aged 18 to 29 in good health.

The J gene is TRBJ2-7, the V gene TRBV5-1; D is perhaps TRBD2 (5 bases). With 0 bases removed from V and 6 bases from J, the gap between germline ends came to 10 bases. Germline V gene data show CDR1 as SGHRS and CDR2 as YFSETQ. This CDR3 is 13 amino acids long. The DNA of the CDR3 is TGCGCCAGCAGCTTGGCCCTAAGCGGCGAGCAGTACTTC. Residues: CASSLALSGEQYF.

The chain has TRBV6-1 and TRBJ1-5; D gene uncertain. V was pared by 7 bases and J by 7 bases, with 17 bases between. Germline lookup yields CDR1 MNHNS and CDR2 SASEGT. The CDR3 is 14 residues long. CDR3 nucleotides: TGTGCCAGCACCCTTTTCGGGATCGGACAGCCCCAGCATTTT. Amino acid sequence: CASTLFGIGQPQHF.

The chain has TRBV6-6 and TRBJ1-3, with D hard to call. The germline V gene encodes CDR1 MNHNY and CDR2 SVGAGI (reference sequence). With 8 bases removed from V and 6 bases from J, the gap between germline ends came to 14 bases. The CDR3 contains 13 residues. CDR3 loop: CASRAGGENTIYF. The CDR3 DNA reads TGTGCCAGCCGGGCGGGTGGCGAAAACACCATATATTTT.

On this clone: Other DNA sequences of this sample code for an identical CDR3. V usage is TRBV20-1 and J usage is TRBJ2-2; no clear D gene. The CDR3 extends over 11 amino acids. Germline lookup yields CDR1 DFQATT and CDR2 SNEGSKA (reference sequence). V was cut by 4 bases and J by 0 bases, with 0 bases left in between. CDR3 nucleotide sequence: TGCAGTGCTACGAACACCGGGGAGCTGTTTTTT. This codes for CSATNTGELFF.

The CDR3 bases are TGTGCCAGTAGTATAGACACGACAGGGGAAGAGACCCAGTACTTC. Translated: CASSIDTTGEETQYF. J is TRBJ2-5 and V is TRBV19; 8 bases are a match to TRBD1. V shed 0 bases and J 3 bases; nucleotides not matched to a gene: 3. The germline V gene encodes CDR1 LNHDA and CDR2 SQIVND (reference sequence). The CDR3 length is 15 residues. Looking up the rest from reference TRBV19 and TRBJ2-5 gives the full variable domain: DGGITQSPKYLFRKEGQNVTLSCEQNLNHDAMYWYRQDPGQGLRLIYYSQIVNDFQKGDIAEGYSVSREKKESFPLTVTSAQKNPTAFYLCASSIDTTGEETQYFGPGTRLLVL.

This chain joins TRBV11-3 and TRBJ2-7, with D possibly being TRBD2 (5 bases). The V end was cut by 5 bases, the J end by 5 bases, with 19 bases between. The CDR3 contains 15 residues. Germline V gene sequence: CDR1 SGHNT, CDR2 YENEEA. The CDR3 is CASSGLGGRLHEQYF. The CDR3 nucleotides read TGTGCCAGCAGCGGATTAGGAGGTCGCCTCCACGAGCAGTACTTC. Full variable domain (missing parts from reference TRBV11-3 and TRBJ2-7): EAGVVQSPRYKIIEKKQPVAFWCNPISGHNTLYWYLQNLGQGPELLIRYENEEAVDDSQLPKDRFSAERLKGVDSTLKIQPAELGDSAVYLCASSGLGGRLHEQYFGPGTRLTVT.

The chain uses TRBV25-1 and TRBJ1-3; 7 bases match TRBD1. V was clipped by 6 bases and J by 7 bases; unmatched bases: 9. In germline, CDR1 is MGHDK, CDR2 SYGVNS. This CDR3 region has 14 residues. The CDR3 DNA is TGTGCCAGCAGAGATACAGGGGCATTGAACACCATATATTTT. Residues: CASRDTGALNTIYF.

This clone was recorded once. V gene TRBV7-6 combines with J gene TRBJ2-2; 7 bases line up with TRBD1. J was trimmed by 0 bases and V by 5 bases; bases with no gene match: 0. This CDR3 is 14 amino acids long. Germline V lookup: CDR1 SGHVS, CDR2 FNYEAQ. As DNA, the CDR3 is TGTGCCAGCAGCGGACAGGCGAACACCGGGGAGCTGTTTTTT. Protein: CASSGQANTGELFF. The whole variable domain, filled in from reference TRBV7-6 and TRBJ2-2, reads GAGVSQSPRYKVTKRGQDVALRCDPISGHVSLYWYRQALGQGPEFLTYFNYEAQQDKSGLPNDRFSAERPEGSISTLTIQRTEQRDSAMYRCASSGQANTGELFFGEGSRLTVL.

The gene calls are TRBV5-1 and TRBJ2-2; D remains ambiguous. The germline CDR1 and CDR2 sequences are SGHRS and YFSETQ. V was cut by 1 base and J by 7 bases, with 17 bases left in between. The CDR3 has 16 amino acids. The CDR3 DNA sequence: TGCGCCAGCAGCTTGAGGTTGGGCAGGAGTGGCGGGGAGCTGTTTTTT. This gives the protein CASSLRLGRSGGELFF.

J is TRBJ2-5 and V is TRBV28; TRBD1 or TRBD2 may be the D gene (6 bases each). The CDR3 has 13 residues. V shed 7 bases and J shed 5 bases, with 14 bases lying between them. Looked up from germline, CDR1 is MDHEN and CDR2 is SYDVKM. CDR3 loop: CASTEGGVETQYF. The CDR3 DNA is TGTGCCAGCACCGAGGGGGGAGTCGAGACCCAGTACTTC. The entire variable domain, with the rest obtained from reference TRBV28 and TRBJ2-5, is as follows: DVKVTQSSRYLVKRTGEKVFLECVQDMDHENMFWYRQDPGLGLRLIYFSYDVKMKEKGDIPEGYSVSREKKERFSLILESASTNQTSMYLCASTEGGVETQYFGPGTRLLVL.

The chain couples TRBV27 to TRBJ2-7; TRBD2 agrees at 7 bases. The V gene's germline CDR1 is MNHEY and CDR2 SMNVEV (reference sequence). The CDR3 spans 14 residues. Trimming at V came to 4 bases and at J to 0 bases, leaving 3 bases not matched to a gene. Written as DNA, the CDR3 is TGTGCCAGCAGTTGGGCGGGAGACTCCTACGAGCAGTACTTC. Translation: CASSWAGDSYEQYF.

The genes are TRBV4-2 and TRBJ1-3, with D perhaps matching TRBD1 (6 bases). The CDR3 consists of 16 residues. Germline V lookup: CDR1 LGHNA, CDR2 YNFKEQ. V lost 3 bases and J 2 bases, leaving 14 bases between the germline ends. The CDR3 sequence: CASSQIQGVAGNTIYF. CDR3 in DNA: TGTGCCAGCAGCCAGATACAGGGCGTGGCTGGAAACACCATATATTTT.

Comments on this clone: This CDR3 is also generated by other DNA sequences in the sample. The rearrangement links TRBV5-1 to TRBJ1-3, with D unresolved. This CDR3 contains 14 residues. Between the trimmed V and J ends, which lost 2 bases and 0 bases, there was a span of 6 bases. Germline V gene data show CDR1 as SGHRS and CDR2 as YFSETQ. The CDR3 protein is CASSLRSSGNTIYF. The CDR3 DNA reads as TGCGCCAGCAGCTTAAGGAGCTCTGGAAACACCATATATTTT.

V and J are TRBV12-5 and TRBJ2-3; 7 bases are a match to TRBD1. The CDR3 length is 14 residues. V shed 6 bases, J shed 0 bases, and the junction held 3 bases outside the gene matches. CDR1 and CDR2 (germline): LGHNT, FRNRAP. The CDR3 nucleotides are TGTGCTAGTGGGGGGGACAGTAGCACAGATACGCAGTATTTT. Protein sequence: CASGGDSSTDTQYF.

The gene calls are TRBV28 and TRBJ1-5; no clear D gene. There are 16 residues in the CDR3. Germline assignment: CDR1 MDHEN and CDR2 SYDVKM. With 3 bases removed from V and 3 bases from J, the gap between germline ends came to 15 bases. In nucleotides, the CDR3 is TGTGCCAGCAGTTTGGCCGGCGGTTCCCCCAATCAGCCCCAGCATTTT. It yields the protein CASSLAGGSPNQPQHF. Full variable domain (missing parts from reference TRBV28 and TRBJ1-5): DVKVTQSSRYLVKRTGEKVFLECVQDMDHENMFWYRQDPGLGLRLIYFSYDVKMKEKGDIPEGYSVSREKKERFSLILESASTNQTSMYLCASSLAGGSPNQPQHFGDGTRLSIL.

Comment on this clone: The identical CDR3 is also encoded by other nucleotide sequences in the sample. V and J are TRBV18 and TRBJ1-1; D may be TRBD1 (5 bases). The CDR3 is 13 amino acids. With 6 bases removed from V and 4 bases from J, the gap between germline ends came to 12 bases. The germline gives CDR1 KGHSH, CDR2 LQKENI. In DNA, the CDR3 is TGTGCCAGCTCGCCCCGGGGGGGCACTGAAGCTTTCTTT. It is translated as CASSPRGGTEAFF.

The chain is built from TRBV30 and TRBJ2-2; no firm D call. Germline V gene data show CDR1 as GTSNPN and CDR2 as SVGIG (reference sequence). The CDR3 is 15 amino acids. V shed 1 base and J shed 2 bases, with 11 bases lying between them. Here the CDR3 reads CAWSGQDINTGELFF. CDR3 DNA: TGTGCCTGGAGTGGGCAGGATATCAACACCGGGGAGCTGTTTTTT.

The rearrangement links TRBV11-3 to TRBJ2-5; 7 positions agree with TRBD1. V lost 2 bases and J lost 7; bases outside the gene matches: 1. This CDR3 is 12 amino acids long. Per the germline V gene, CDR1 is SGHNT and CDR2 is YENEEA. The chain's CDR3 is CASSLSGGTQYF. DNA of the CDR3: TGTGCCAGCAGCTTATCAGGGGGGACCCAGTACTTC.

The V gene is TRBV27, the J gene TRBJ2-1; tentatively, D is TRBD2 (5 bases). Trimming shortened V by 7 bases and J by 10 bases, and 17 bases separated the two germline ends. CDR3 length equals 13 residues. In germline, CDR1 is MNHEY, CDR2 SMNVEV (reference sequence). CDR3 protein: CASTSGLYREQFF. CDR3 DNA: TGTGCCAGCACAAGCGGCCTTTACCGAGAGCAGTTCTTC.

This chain links TRBV6-6 with TRBJ2-1; 8 bases are a match to TRBD2. Germline V gene sequence: CDR1 MNHNY, CDR2 SVGAGI (reference sequence). V was clipped by 5 bases and J by 7 bases; unmatched bases: 10. CDR3 length: 15 residues. The CDR3 DNA reads TGTGCCAGCAGTACACGGCTAGCGGGTGATAATGAGCAGTTCTTC. The encoded protein is CASSTRLAGDNEQFF.

The V and J genes are TRBV11-2 and TRBJ2-6; no clear D. The V gene lost 0 bases and the J gene lost 2 bases, with 8 bases spanning the gap. Germline-derived CDR1 and CDR2 are SGHAT and FQNNGV. This CDR3 comprises 16 residues. CDR3 sequence: CASSLEGRTGANVLTF. The CDR3 DNA reads TGTGCCAGCAGCTTAGAGGGCCGGACTGGGGCCAACGTCCTGACTTTC. Together with reference TRBV11-2 and TRBJ2-6, the CDR3 gives the full variable domain: EAGVAQSPRYKIIEKRQSVAFWCNPISGHATLYWYQQILGQGPKLLIQFQNNGVVDDSQLPKDRFSAERLKGVDSTLKIQPAKLEDSAVYLCASSLEGRTGANVLTFGAGSRLTVL.

The chain uses TRBV7-2 and TRBJ2-1; 14 bases agree with TRBD2. CDR3 length equals 18 residues. The germline CDR1 and CDR2 sequences are SGHTA and FQGNSA. V was pared by 4 bases and J by 12 bases, with 17 bases of the junction left unmatched. In nucleotides, the CDR3 is TGTGCCAGCAGCTCAGGCGGATCGGGACTAGCGGGAGCCGTAGGGCAGTTCTTC. Amino acids: CASSSGGSGLAGAVGQFF.